This T cell receptor (beta chain) was captured in a study of regulatory T cells in long-lasting Graves disease. In germline, CDR1 is SGHAT, CDR2 FQNNGV. There are 14 residues in the CDR3. The ends were cut back, 1 base at V and 6 bases at J, with 12 bases in the middle. The time point is: persistent/refractory GD, antithyroid drugs over 5 years with positive TRAb. The TCR library was made from RNA extracted from PBMCs. Combining iRepertoire HTBI primers with Arm-PCR of CDR3 regions, the authors built TCR beta libraries. TCRdb ran MiXCR on the multiplex PCR reads and lists one entry per CDR3 protein. Of about 470,000 distinct CDR3 sequences in the sample, less than 25% were seen once.

This sample comprised peripheral blood mononuclear cells (PBMCs), obtained when the disease was refractory, from a patient treated with antithyroid drugs. The receptor was isolated from a female donor with Graves disease. V usage is TRBV11-2 and J usage is TRBJ1-1; tentatively, D is TRBD1 (6 bases). CDR3 sequence reads: CASSLGGGSAEAFF. CDR3 coding DNA: TGTGCCAGCAGCTTAGGTGGGGGCAGCGCTGAAGCTTTCTTT.